Each of the 21 T cell receptor beta chains below was sequenced from the same sample in a study of blood T cell repertoires in COVID-19. Only in-frame clones appear in the TCRdb table, and some are missing; sequencing was by immunoSEQ multiplex PCR. The sample includes about 80,000 clones, around 80% of them seen just once. The material sequenced was peripheral blood. The receptors were sampled from a human donor in a cohort sampled during active COVID-19.

This sequence joins TRBV7-5 and TRBJ1-1; the tabulated D call, TRBD1, remains unverified against the DNA. TRBV7-5 is an annotated pseudogene. The CDR3 contains 16 residues. CDR3 loop: CARSPQTGAWSTEAFF. The CDR3 nucleotides are TGTGCCAGAAGCCCACAGACAGGGGCTTGGAGCACTGAAGCTTTCTTT.

The V call is TRBV6-2 or TRBV6-3, the J call TRBJ1-1; D gene uncertain. Germline lookup yields CDR1 MNHEY and CDR2 SVGEGT. V dropped 6 bases and J dropped 1 base, with 21 bases sitting between them. CDR3 size: 17 residues. The CDR3 coding sequence is TGTGCCAGCAGCCACGACGAAACCCTAGGGAGGAACACTGAAGCTTTCTTT. Its translation is CASSHDETLGRNTEAFF.

The rearrangement uses TRBV6-5 and TRBJ1-2; 7 bases map to TRBD1. The junction had 2 bases not matched to a gene; V was cut back by 0 bases and J by 7 bases. Germline CDR1 and CDR2: MNHEY and SVGAGI. The CDR3 has 13 amino acids. CDR3 region: CASSYSTGRGYTF. CDR3 nucleotide sequence: TGTGCCAGCAGTTACTCGACAGGGCGTGGCTACACCTTC.

CDR3 loop: CASSLGGQYDEQYF. The CDR3 DNA follows: TGCGCCAGCAGCTTGGGCGGCCAATATGACGAGCAGTACTTC. The J gene is TRBJ2-7, the V gene TRBV5-1; D not resolved. The CDR3 spans 14 residues. Trimming took 0 bases from V and 5 from J, leaving 12 bases between them. CDR1 and CDR2 from the germline V gene are SGHRS and YFSETQ.

This chain uses TRBV6-5 with TRBJ1-2; D uncertain. Germline V lookup: CDR1 MNHEY, CDR2 SVGAGI. This CDR3 spans 15 amino acids. Trimming removed 4 bases at V and 2 bases at J, with 14 bases between. CDR3 in DNA: TGTGCCAGCAGTTCTCCCGTAGAATCCAACTATGGCTACACCTTC. Protein sequence: CASSSPVESNYGYTF.

CDR3 in DNA: TGTGCCAGCAGCTTAGGACAGGGGCGATATGGCTACACCTTC. It translates to CASSLGQGRYGYTF. The genes are TRBV11-1 and TRBJ1-2, with 8 bases identical to TRBD1. CDR3 length: 14 amino acids. Germline CDR1 is SGHAT and CDR2 is FQDESV (reference sequence). Losses at the gene ends were 1 base for V and 5 bases for J; bases not matched to a gene: 3.

The chain combines TRBV27 with TRBJ2-3; no clear D. The CDR3 extends over 14 amino acids. Trimming cost V 3 bases and J 2 bases, with 9 bases left between them. The germline CDR1 and CDR2 sequences are MNHEY and SMNVEV (reference sequence). The CDR3 DNA reads TGTGCCAGCAGTTTCTCCCGTCTCACAGATACGCAGTATTTT. As protein: CASSFSRLTDTQYF.

In its sample, this clone was seen a few times. The chain links TRBV5-4 to TRBJ2-7; tentatively, D is TRBD1 (5 bases). There are 15 residues in the CDR3. V lost 4 bases to trimming and J lost 1 base, with 15 bases between them. Germline V gene lookup returns CDR1 SGHNT and CDR2 YYREEE (reference sequence). CDR3 region: CASSPDRALSYEQYF. DNA of the CDR3: TGTGCCAGCAGCCCCGACAGAGCTTTATCCTACGAGCAGTACTTC.

CDR3 DNA sequence: TGTGCCAGCAGTTTAATAGGACAGGGACCCGAGCAGTACTTC. Translation gives CASSLIGQGPEQYF. The chain joins TRBV27 to TRBJ2-7; TRBD1 matches 8 bases. V shed 2 bases and J 6 bases; nucleotides not matched to a gene: 6. The germline gives CDR1 MNHEY, CDR2 SMNVEV (reference sequence). This CDR3 has 14 residues.

The genes are TRBV7-8 and TRBJ2-7, with 8 bases fitting TRBD1. In germline, CDR1 is SGHVS, CDR2 FQNEAQ. The CDR3 is 16 amino acids. J was trimmed by 0 bases and V by 2 bases; bases with no gene match: 6. The CDR3: CASSLSMGQASYEQYF. The CDR3 coding sequence is TGTGCCAGCAGCTTAAGCATGGGACAGGCCTCCTACGAGCAGTACTTC.

This chain joins TRBV29-1 and TRBJ2-2, with 7 bases aligning to TRBD1. CDR3 length equals 16 residues. Germline V gene data show CDR1 as SQVTM and CDR2 as ANQGSEA. V lost 3 bases and J lost 5; bases outside the gene matches: 12. Written as DNA, the CDR3 is TGCAGCGTTGAGGTTGAGAAGACAGGGCGGACCGGGGAGCTGTTTTTT. Translated: CSVEVEKTGRTGELFF.

About this clone itself: Germline is not matched at one junction end, which may reflect a read error. The V and J genes are TRBV2 and TRBJ1-3; 9 positions match TRBD1. The CDR3 contains 12 residues. CDR1 is SNHLY, CDR2 FYNNEI, per germline. The CDR3 bases are TGTGCCAGCAGCCTGAACAGGGGGCAGGGGTGGTTT. Residues: CASSLNRGQGWF.

A note on this clone: This sequence may be a read error, since a much larger clone differs from it by one base. The sample holds other DNA sequences that translate to the same CDR3. The chain couples TRBV9 to TRBJ2-1; 9 bases map to TRBD2. CDR1 and CDR2 (germline): SGDLS, YYNGEE. The CDR3 has 16 amino acids. J lost 12 bases, V lost 0 bases, and 13 bases had no gene match. For the CDR3, the DNA is TGTGCCAGCAGCGTAGGGGCGGTCGCGGGGGGGGATGGGCAGTTCTTC. This sequence encodes CASSVGAVAGGDGQFF. The whole variable domain, filled in from reference TRBV9 and TRBJ2-1, reads DSGVTQTPKHLITATGQRVTLRCSPRSGDLSVYWYQQSLDQGLQFLIQYYNGEERAKGNILERFSAQQFPDLHSELNLSSLELGDSALYFCASSVGAVAGGDGQFFGPGTRLTVL.

CDR3 loop: CASSPLGGTGRRNTEAFF. CDR3 nucleotides: TGTGCCAGCAGCCCTTTAGGGGGGACCGGGAGGCGTAACACTGAAGCTTTCTTT. The chain carries TRBV7-9 and TRBJ1-1; weak D call: TRBD1 (6 bases). With 5 bases removed from V and 2 bases from J, the gap between germline ends came to 24 bases. The CDR3 has 18 residues. Germline CDR1 is SEHNR and CDR2 is FQNEAQ (reference sequence).

This clone was seen a handful of times. The V and J genes are TRBV7-9 and TRBJ1-5, with D tentatively TRBD1 (6 bases). The V and J ends lost 5 bases and 4 bases respectively, with 18 bases between them. Germline V gene lookup returns CDR1 SEHNR and CDR2 FQNEAQ (reference sequence). The CDR3 is 16 residues long. The CDR3 is CASSEWGRGRNQPQHF. For the CDR3, the DNA is TGTGCCAGCAGCGAGTGGGGCAGGGGTAGGAATCAGCCCCAGCATTTT.

To note about this clone: Other DNA sequences in this sample translate to the same CDR3. The chain recombines TRBV5-1 with TRBJ2-1, with 9 bases fitting TRBD2. The germline CDR1 and CDR2 sequences are SGHRS and YFSETQ. With V trimmed by 2 bases and J by 4 bases, 1 base remained unmatched. This CDR3 has 14 amino acids. DNA of the CDR3: TGCGCCAGCAGCTTAACTAGCGGGTACAATGAGCAGTTCTTC. This codes for CASSLTSGYNEQFF.

The V gene is TRBV7-9, the J gene TRBJ2-7, with 8 bases identical to TRBD2. The germline V gene has CDR1 SEHNR and CDR2 FQNEAQ (reference sequence). The length of the CDR3 is 15 residues. V was clipped by 4 bases and J by 2 bases; unmatched bases: 7. The CDR3 here is CASSYLSGATYEQYF. CDR3 DNA: TGTGCCAGCAGCTATCTTAGCGGGGCCACCTACGAGCAGTACTTC.

This clone was seen only once. In DNA, the CDR3 is TGTGCCAGCAGTCTCGGCGGGACAGGGTTAGTTGTGACAGATACGCAGTATTTT. It translates to CASSLGGTGLVVTDTQYF. This sequence joins TRBV27 and TRBJ2-3, with 9 bases identical to TRBD1. V shed 5 bases and J 3 bases; nucleotides not matched to a gene: 15. CDR3 length equals 18 residues. Germline assignment: CDR1 MNHEY and CDR2 SMNVEV (reference sequence).

The chain couples TRBV4-1 to TRBJ1-2; D gene ambiguous. The length of the CDR3 is 15 residues. Between the trimmed V and J ends, which lost 2 bases and 6 bases, there was a span of 16 bases. Germline lookup yields CDR1 MGHRA and CDR2 YSYEKL. For the CDR3, the DNA is TGCGCCAGCAGCCAACTCCGCGGGAGTAGCGATGGCTACACCTTC. Amino acids: CASSQLRGSSDGYTF.

This chain links TRBV5-1 with TRBJ2-1, with 13 nucleotides matching TRBD2. The CDR3 length is 15 residues. Germline CDR1 is SGHRS and CDR2 is YFSETQ. The V segment lost 0 bases and the J segment 10 bases; nucleotides outside the gene matches: 4. CDR3 residues: CASSLVVTSGGEQFF. DNA for the CDR3: TGCGCCAGCAGCTTGGTCGTGACTAGCGGGGGGGAGCAGTTCTTC.

The chain employs TRBV19 and TRBJ1-3; weak D call: TRBD1 (6 bases). The CDR3 loop spans 15 amino acids. Germline loops: CDR1 LNHDA, CDR2 SQIVND (reference sequence). With 5 bases removed from V and 0 bases from J, the gap between germline ends came to 11 bases. The CDR3 region is CASSDRPSSGNTIYF. Written as DNA, the CDR3 is TGTGCCAGTAGTGACAGGCCCTCCTCTGGAAACACCATATATTTT.